This T cell receptor beta chain was profiled in a study of cytomegalovirus exposure and HLA in healthy donors. V was shortened by 5 bases and J by 4 bases, with 15 bases between the two germline ends. CDR1 SGHTS and CDR2 YDEGEE come from the germline V gene. The length of the CDR3 is 14 residues. In the PCR, 60 Vbeta and 13 Jbeta primers were used. Some clones are missing from TCRdb's copy, which holds only in-frame ones; the method was immunoSEQ multiplex PCR. The table lists under 150,000 clones, roughly a tenth of them singletons. Study-wide points: An analysis done earlier found most TCR beta V segments productive about 90% or about 30% of the time. Later analysis indicated greater clonal expansion among HLA-associated TCR beta chains than among equally common other chains. Most TCR sequences showed up rarely, but some public TCRs showed up in many donors.

This clone came up a few times. The antigen is undetermined. This TCR derives from a male donor in good health and CMV-seronegative. The chain couples TRBV5-8 to TRBJ2-5; D perhaps matches TRBD2 (6 bases). The sequencing sample was made of PBMCs. CDR3 sequence: CASRSGTGVETQYF. The DNA for the CDR3 is TGTGCCAGCAGATCCGGGACTGGGGTAGAGACCCAGTACTTC.